This paragraph covers one T cell receptor (beta chain) sequence. Antigen: not known. The data are from a study of blood T cells in healthy people across ages. Findings and caveats of the study: With donor CMV status unknown, expanded clonotype changes were possibly confounded.

A second PCR of 7 to 11 cycles used a sample-barcoded 5' primer and a J-beta primer mix. TCRdb redid the calling of the 5' RACE reads with MiXCR, one entry per CDR3 protein. The repertoire holds 850,000 or so distinct CDR3 sequences, with 25% to 35% as singletons. Germline CDR1 and CDR2: SGHAT and FQNNGV. This CDR3 contains 12 residues. The rearrangement uses TRBV11-2 and TRBJ2-5, with D unclear. TRBJ2-7 explains the end of the DNA better; the J call may be wrong. The clonotype comes from an elderly woman in good health. The sample consisted of blood. The CDR3 spells CASSFAEDEQYF. CDR3 sequence (DNA): TGTGCCAGCAGCTTTGCTGAGGACGAGCAGTACTTC.